One sample yielded the 26 T cell receptor beta chains listed below, sequenced in a study of T cells expressing NK-cell markers (dated by TCRdb to the early 2020s). Library method: 5' RACE. The listed sequencing device is Illumina HiSeq 2000. TCRdb reprocessed the reads and lists each CDR3 protein sequence as a single entry, with no DNA. The record for this sample contains 550,000 to 600,000 distinct CDR3 sequences. Around 4% of the sample rests with the top ten. Sequences were obtained from blood T cells: a sorted CD56 or NKG2C T cell subset, CD4+ or CD8+ T cells, or bulk PBMC T cells (not recorded which). These receptors were collected from a man aged 18 to 29 in good health. Donor details come from another sample of the same person, matched by shared clones.

V is TRBV28 and J is TRBJ2-7; no DNA is available, so the TRBD1 call from TCRdb remains unchecked. This CDR3 is 16 amino acids long. Germline V gene lookup returns CDR1 MDHEN and CDR2 SYDVKM. The CDR3 reads CASSFLRGQGEDEQYF. The entire variable domain, with the rest obtained from reference TRBV28 and TRBJ2-7, is as follows: DVKVTQSSRYLVKRTGEKVFLECVQDMDHENMFWYRQDPGLGLRLIYFSYDVKMKEKGDIPEGYSVSREKKERFSLILESASTNQTSMYLCASSFLRGQGEDEQYFGPGTRLTVT.

V gene TRBV7-2 combines with J gene TRBJ2-3. The CDR3 is 17 amino acids. In germline, CDR1 is SGHTA, CDR2 FQGNSA. CDR3 protein: CASSLALEMRGTDTQYF.

This chain connects TRBV28 to TRBJ2-7; the TCRdb D gene call, TRBD2, has no DNA to confirm it. The CDR3 has 13 amino acids. Germline-derived CDR1 and CDR2 are MDHEN and SYDVKM. CDR3 sequence: CASRSGISYEQYF.

The chain combines TRBV6-2 or TRBV6-3 with TRBJ2-1; TCRdb returns TRBD2, unconfirmable since there is no DNA. The CDR3 totals 16 residues. Germline-derived CDR1 and CDR2 are MNHEY and SVGEGT. This CDR3 is CASLMGLGGFYNEQFF.

The chain carries TRBV7-6 and TRBJ2-7; the TCRdb call, TRBD2, lacks DNA for checking. Germline CDR1 SGHVS, CDR2 FNYEAQ. The CDR3 length is 16 residues. CDR3 loop: CASSQEGLAGTYEQYF. Full variable domain (remainder filled in from reference TRBV7-6 and TRBJ2-7): GAGVSQSPRYKVTKRGQDVALRCDPISGHVSLYWYRQALGQGPEFLTYFNYEAQQDKSGLPNDRFSAERPEGSISTLTIQRTEQRDSAMYRCASSQEGLAGTYEQYFGPGTRLTVT.

The genes are TRBV12-3 or TRBV12-4 and TRBJ2-3; the D call of TRBD1 rests on TCRdb alone, since no DNA is present to check it. This CDR3 comprises 16 residues. The CDR3 region is CASSIQTGGLTDTQYF.

The CDR3 protein is CASSPRPLSGDNTGELFF. The V call is TRBV5-1, the J call TRBJ2-2; TCRdb's D call, TRBD2, is unchecked because there is no DNA. The germline CDR1 and CDR2 sequences are SGHRS and YFSETQ. The CDR3 runs 18 residues.

The V gene is TRBV9, the J gene TRBJ2-6. Per germline, CDR1 SGDLS and CDR2 YYNGEE. The CDR3 length is 15 residues. The CDR3 is CASSSRTSGANVLTF.

The V call is TRBV5-1, the J call TRBJ2-1; as DNA is missing, the TRBD1 call by TCRdb cannot be tested. In germline, CDR1 is SGHRS, CDR2 YFSETQ. CDR3 length equals 16 residues. CDR3 residues: CASSLRRDRGGGEQFF.

The CDR3 reads CASSFSSGRPQETQYF. The genes are TRBV12-3 or TRBV12-4 and TRBJ2-5; checking the TCRdb D call of TRBD2 is not possible without DNA. CDR3 length equals 16 residues.

The chain employs TRBV7-2 and TRBJ1-5. The CDR3 runs to 15 residues. Germline V gives CDR1 SGHTA, CDR2 FQGNSA. This CDR3 reads CASSLGAAYNQPQHF.

This chain's CDR3 is CASSHDTSGVYQETQYF. This chain links TRBV4-2 with TRBJ2-5; as DNA is missing, the TRBD2 call by TCRdb cannot be tested. CDR1 and CDR2 (germline): LGHNA, YNFKEQ. This CDR3 spans 17 amino acids.

CDR3 residues: CATSDLRRKPQHF. This chain uses TRBV24-1 with TRBJ1-5. Germline loops: CDR1 KGHDR, CDR2 SFDVKD. This CDR3 is 13 amino acids long.

The V call is TRBV5-1, the J call TRBJ2-2; TCRdb gives TRBD2 as the D gene, but with no DNA this cannot be confirmed. This CDR3 has 14 amino acids. From germline, CDR1 is SGHRS and CDR2 YFSETQ. The CDR3 region is CASSPGLATGELFF.

The chain recombines TRBV7-9 with TRBJ1-1; TCRdb indicates TRBD1, and absent DNA this call remains unverified. Per germline, CDR1 SEHNR and CDR2 FQNEAQ (reference sequence). This CDR3 contains 18 residues. The CDR3 region is CASSSTIDRGRRNTEAFF.

This sequence joins TRBV12-3 or TRBV12-4 and TRBJ1-2; with no DNA, the TCRdb D assignment of TRBD1 cannot be verified. The length of the CDR3 is 14 residues. The CDR3 spells CASSVTGLWDGYTF.

The V and J genes are TRBV5-1 and TRBJ1-1. Germline V gene data show CDR1 as SGHRS and CDR2 as YFSETQ. The CDR3 runs 17 residues. This CDR3 is CASSTTAGGRHSTEAFF.

The chain is built from TRBV19 and TRBJ2-1. CDR1 and CDR2 (germline): LNHDA, SQIVND (reference sequence). The CDR3 runs 13 residues. CDR3 in amino acids: CASRQNSYNEQFF. Full variable domain (rest looked up from reference TRBV19 and TRBJ2-1): DGGITQSPKYLFRKEGQNVTLSCEQNLNHDAMYWYRQDPGQGLRLIYYSQIVNDFQKGDIAEGYSVSREKKESFPLTVTSAQKNPTAFYLCASRQNSYNEQFFGPGTRLTVL.

The chain employs TRBV5-1 and TRBJ2-1; TCRdb reports TRBD2, a call that lacks DNA to check it against. CDR3 length: 13 amino acids. The germline V gene encodes CDR1 SGHRS and CDR2 YFSETQ. The CDR3 region is CASSLVRAHEQFF.

The V and J genes are TRBV10-2 and TRBJ1-2. This CDR3 is built from 19 residues. Germline V gene lookup returns CDR1 WSHSY and CDR2 SAAADI. CDR3 sequence: CASSESAGKTSWPNYGYTF.

This sequence joins TRBV20-1 and TRBJ1-2. The germline gives CDR1 DFQATT, CDR2 SNEGSKA (reference sequence). This CDR3 has 13 residues. The CDR3 sequence is CSVQTIHGDGYTF.

The rearrangement uses TRBV7-2 and TRBJ2-2; checking the TCRdb D call of TRBD1 is not possible without DNA. Germline V lookup: CDR1 SGHTA, CDR2 FQGNSA. The CDR3 is 15 amino acids. The CDR3 sequence is CASSRRDRASGELFF.

The chain carries TRBV12-3 or TRBV12-4 and TRBJ2-1; the D gene TCRdb calls, TRBD2, cannot be checked with no DNA. This CDR3 region has 15 residues. The CDR3 loop reads CASRLAGGPSAEQFF.

The V call is TRBV20-1, the J call TRBJ2-2; TCRdb gives TRBD2 as the D gene, but with no DNA this cannot be confirmed. Germline loops: CDR1 DFQATT, CDR2 SNEGSKA (reference sequence). The CDR3 has 16 amino acids. The CDR3 loop is CSADGWASGSPGELFF.

The CDR3 spells CASSGVGAGTGELFF. This rearrangement joins TRBV11-2 to TRBJ2-2; TCRdb's assignment of TRBD1 cannot be checked, as there is no DNA. The CDR3 covers 15 residues. CDR1 is SGHAT, CDR2 FQNNGV, per germline.

The V call is TRBV4-1, the J call TRBJ2-1; TCRdb's D call of TRBD2 is untestable without DNA. This CDR3 comprises 16 residues. The germline V gene has CDR1 MGHRA and CDR2 YSYEKL. The CDR3 region is CASSQIPGLAGVWQFF.